These T cell receptor beta chains were read from a single sample in a study of shared clonotypes between healthy human individuals. Using immunoSEQ multiplex PCR, the repertoire was profiled, and TCRdb retains in-frame clones only, with some absent. The sample carries roughly 700,000 clones, over 65% recorded once. Sequencing used memory CD4+ T cells sorted from blood. The receptor set was obtained from a woman under 40 in good health. The CDR3 runs from the conserved cysteine through the conserved F or W. Fields, in order: D gene, J gene, clone size, V gene, CDR3 DNA, CDR3 protein. The D gene is left open where the match is weak. Rows may omit the clone size; those that give it use once, few, many or a size class.

NA | TRBJ2-5 | NA | TRBV6-1 | TGTGCCAGCAGCGCCTGGGACTTCAAAGAGACCCAGTACTTC | CASSAWDFKETQYF
NA | TRBJ1-5 | NA | TRBV7-9 | TGTGCCAGCAGCGGACCTGGGGGGAATCAGCCCCAGCATTTT | CASSGPGGNQPQHF
NA | TRBJ1-1 | NA | TRBV7-9 | TGTGCCAGCAGCTTAGTTTTTGGGTCAGGGGTCAAGAACACTGAAGCTTTCTTT | CASSLVFGSGVKNTEAFF
NA | TRBJ2-1 | NA | TRBV7-8 | TGTGCCAGCAGTATAAGAAGGGCGGAGAACCATGAGCAGTTCTTC | CASSIRRAENHEQFF
NA | TRBJ2-7 | NA | TRBV27 | TGTGCCAGCAGTTTAAGAGCCTCCTACGAGCAGTACTTC | CASSLRASYEQYF
TRBD1 | TRBJ1-2 | NA | TRBV27 | TGTGCCAGCAGTTTTGCGCGACAGGGGGCAGGGTATGGCTACACCTTC | CASSFARQGAGYGYTF
NA | TRBJ1-4 | NA | TRBV4-1 | TGCGCCAGCAGCCAGTCGGGGGGGTCTGCAACTAATGAAAAACTGTTTTTT | CASSQSGGSATNEKLFF
TRBD1 | TRBJ1-6 | once | TRBV28 | TGTGCCAGCAGTTTAACGGGACAGGGGTGGACACCCCTCCACTTT | CASSLTGQGWTPLHF
NA | TRBJ2-1 | once | TRBV28 | TGTGCCAGCAGGACGAGGACCCCCGGTGACTCCTACAATGAGCAGTTCTTC | CASRTRTPGDSYNEQFF
NA | TRBJ2-1 | NA | TRBV27 | TGTGCCAGCACCCTAGGGGACGGATACAATGAGCAGTTCTTC | CASTLGDGYNEQFF
NA | TRBJ2-2 | NA | TRBV5-1 | TGCGCCAGCAGCTTGACAGACTTCACCGGGGAGCTGTTTTTT | CASSLTDFTGELFF
TRBD1 | TRBJ1-1 | NA | TRBV6-4 | TGTGCCAGCAGTCCCGATGACAGGGGTCTAAGGGAAGCTTTCTTT | CASSPDDRGLREAFF
NA | TRBJ2-1 | NA | TRBV5-1 | TGCGCCAGCAGCTTGGGGCCAGCGGACTACAATGAGCAGTTCTTC | CASSLGPADYNEQFF
NA | TRBJ2-2 | NA | TRBV27 | TGTGCCAGTGGGCCGCTTTGGTTGGGTTCCGACACCGGGGAGCTGTTTTTT | CASGPLWLGSDTGELFF
TRBD2 | TRBJ2-1 | NA | TRBV9 | TGTGCCAGCAGCAAGGGACTAGCGGGGAACAATGAGCAGTTCTTC | CASSKGLAGNNEQFF
TRBD2 | TRBJ2-2 | NA | TRBV5-4 | TGTGCCAGCAGCTCCGGGACTAGCGGGATTGGGAACACCGGGGAGCTGTTTTTT | CASSSGTSGIGNTGELFF
TRBD2 | TRBJ2-1 | NA | TRBV28 | TGTGCCAGCAGTTCCCTCATACTAGCGGGAGTTGATGAGCAGTTCTTC | CASSSLILAGVDEQFF
NA | TRBJ1-4 | few | TRBV28 | TGTGCCAGCAGCCAACAGGGTATTTGGGAAAAACTGTTTTTT | CASSQQGIWEKLFF
TRBD2 | TRBJ2-1 | NA | TRBV7-3 | TGTGCCAGCAGCTGGGTAGCGGGAGACTACAATGAGCAGTTCTTC | CASSWVAGDYNEQFF
NA | TRBJ2-7 | NA | TRBV5-1 | TGCGCCAGCAGCTCCACGCAGGGTACCTACGAGCAGTACTTC | CASSSTQGTYEQYF
NA | TRBJ1-1 | NA | TRBV19 | TGTGCCAGTAGTATTCTCTCAGGGAACACTGAAGCTTTCTTT | CASSILSGNTEAFF
NA | TRBJ1-3 | NA | TRBV5-6 | TGTGCCAGCAGCACCCGACCGACGGCTGGAAACACCATATATTTT | CASSTRPTAGNTIYF
NA | TRBJ1-4 | NA | TRBV5-6 | TGTGCCAGCAGCACCGGATGGGGCGAAAAACTGTTTTTT | CASSTGWGEKLFF
TRBD1 | TRBJ1-1 | NA | TRBV5-1 | TGCGCCAGCAGCTTTGAGGGACAGGTTGGGGACACTGAAGCTTTCTTT | CASSFEGQVGDTEAFF
NA | TRBJ2-7 | NA | TRBV29-1 | TGCAGCGTTGAACTAGCGTTGTCCTACGAGCAGTACTTC | CSVELALSYEQYF
NA | TRBJ2-5 | NA | TRBV5-1 | TGCGCCAGCAGCAGGGGACAGAGGGCAAGCGGGAGAGGGGGAGAGACCCAGTACTTC | CASSRGQRASGRGGETQYF
NA | TRBJ2-1 | NA | TRBV20-1 | TGCAGTGCTAGAGTTGGGGGTATTAAGTTCTTC | CSARVGGIKFF
NA | TRBJ2-3 | NA | TRBV7-9 | TGTGCCAGCAGCGATGGACGTCTGAAAATAGATACGCAGTATTTT | CASSDGRLKIDTQYF
NA | TRBJ2-1 | NA | TRBV9 | TGTGCCAGCAGCCCCATGGACGTCTTGAATGAGCAGTTCTTC | CASSPMDVLNEQFF
NA | TRBJ2-3 | NA | TRBV14 | TGTGCCAGCAGCCAAAGCGGGACAGATACGCAGTATTTT | CASSQSGTDTQYF
TRBD2 | TRBJ2-2 | NA | TRBV28 | TGTGCCAGCAGTTCCACTAGCGGGTACAAACCCCGGGAGCTGTTTTTT | CASSSTSGYKPRELFF
NA | TRBJ1-1 | NA | TRBV28 | TGTGCCAGCACAGACGGGGGCCATATGAACACTGAAGCTTTCTTT | CASTDGGHMNTEAFF
NA | TRBJ1-2 | few | TRBV5-1 | TGCGCCAGCAGCCCAGGGACACTAGGGGATGGCTACACCTTC | CASSPGTLGDGYTF
NA | TRBJ2-7 | NA | TRBV5-4 | TGTGCCAACGCTTTGTTACTAGTCATTTTCGATCCCTACGAGCAGTACTTC | CANALLLVIFDPYEQYF
NA | TRBJ1-1 | NA | TRBV28 | TGTGCCAGCAGTTTCCCTGGACAGCTCAACACTGAAGCTTTCTTT | CASSFPGQLNTEAFF
NA | TRBJ1-4 | NA | TRBV4-1 | TGCGCCAGCAGCCAAAATCCGCGTCAGACAGATACTAATGAAAAACTGTTTTTT | CASSQNPRQTDTNEKLFF
NA | TRBJ1-4 | NA | TRBV6-8 | TGTGCCAGCAGAGGCACAGCCCACCCCTCAACTAATGAAAAACTGTTTTTT | CASRGTAHPSTNEKLFF
NA | TRBJ2-3 | once | TRBV18 | TGTGCCAGCTCCCAAGTAGTTCGTGATTTGAGAGATACGCAGTATTTT | CASSQVVRDLRDTQYF
NA | TRBJ2-3 | NA | TRBV2 | TGTGCCAGCGGGGAAACAGGGATGAGGACAGATACGCAGTATTTT | CASGETGMRTDTQYF
NA | TRBJ2-5 | NA | TRBV4-1 | TGCGCCAGCAGCCAAGGGCCGGAGAGAGAGACCCAGTACTTC | CASSQGPERETQYF
TRBD1 | TRBJ1-5 | NA | TRBV10-3 | TGTGCCATCAGTGAGATCGGACAGGGTGGCGGTCAGCCCCAGCATTTT | CAISEIGQGGGQPQHF
NA | TRBJ1-5 | NA | TRBV28 | TGTGCCAGCAGCCACGGAGGGAATCAGCCCCAGCATTTT | CASSHGGNQPQHF
NA | TRBJ2-5 | NA | TRBV2 | TGTGCCAGCAGTGAAGAGACCACCAGGGGGGACCAAGAGACCCAGTACTTC | CASSEETTRGDQETQYF
TRBD1 | TRBJ1-2 | once | TRBV18 | TGTGCCAGCTCACCGACAGGGTTTTGGGGCTACACCTTC | CASSPTGFWGYTF